This TCR beta chain was retrieved from a study of T cells after yellow fever vaccination. The study, taken as a whole, reports: Though weaker, the secondary response peaked faster, on day 5 versus 15. Few clonotypes appeared in both CD4 and CD8 compartments. Contaminants from the bulk population, in the form of abundant clonotypes, could be found in FACS-sorted repertoires.

V was shortened by 0 bases and J by 2 bases, with 15 bases between the two germline ends. CDR1 is KGHSH and CDR2 is LQKENI in the germline V gene. This CDR3 has 17 amino acids. The authors made TCR cDNA by 5'RACE template switching, adding a universal primer site and UMIs. TCRdb passed the 5' RACE reads through MiXCR, listing each CDR3 protein once. The sample includes 300,000 or so distinct CDR3 sequences, around 3.9% of them seen just once. The sample holds a few counts of this clonotype. Its antigen is still unknown. The chain is built from TRBV18 and TRBJ2-3; the D is unclear. The TCR was taken from a young man who received the YFV17D yellow fever vaccine. The material sequenced was PBMCs, taken 5 days after the yellow fever booster vaccination. The CDR3 is CASSPPNKNEVTDTQYF. DNA for the CDR3: TGTGCCAGCTCACCACCAAACAAAAACGAGGTCACAGATACGCAGTATTTT.